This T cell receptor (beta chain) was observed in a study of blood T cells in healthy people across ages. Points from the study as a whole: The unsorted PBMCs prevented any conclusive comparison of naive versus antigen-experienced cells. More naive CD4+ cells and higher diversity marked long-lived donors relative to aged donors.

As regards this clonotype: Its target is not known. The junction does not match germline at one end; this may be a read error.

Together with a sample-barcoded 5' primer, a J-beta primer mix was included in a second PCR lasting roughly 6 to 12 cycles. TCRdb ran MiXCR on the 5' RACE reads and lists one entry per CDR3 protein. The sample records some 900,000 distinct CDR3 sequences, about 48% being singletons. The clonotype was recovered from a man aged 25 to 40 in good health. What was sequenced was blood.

This CDR3 reads CSGGGASNKQFF. The CDR3 nucleotides read TGCAGCGGGGGTGGGGCCAGCAATAAGCAGTTCTTC. The gene calls are TRBV29-1 and TRBJ2-1; weak D call: TRBD1 (5 bases). Germline CDR1 reads SQVTM; CDR2 reads ANQGSEA. The CDR3 covers 12 residues.